The next 31 T cell receptor beta chains were all read from a single sample in a study of read filtering for tumor transcriptome and immune sequencing. This library used roughly 0.4 ug RNA and molecular barcoded adaptors spanning alpha/delta and beta/gamma chains. One entry per CDR3 protein, called by TCRdb with MiXCR from the reads. The data hold 20,000 to 30,000 distinct CDR3 sequences, with 20% to 25% observed a single time. Sequencing was carried out using a population of CD138-negative cells sorted from bone marrow. These receptor sequences come from a donor aged 40 or over with multiple myeloma.

This clonotype has a count of ten or more. The chain recombines TRBV28 with TRBJ1-2, with D tentatively TRBD1 (5 bases). This CDR3 contains 14 residues. Trimming took 6 bases from V and 5 from J, leaving 16 bases between them. The germline V gene encodes CDR1 MDHEN and CDR2 SYDVKM. CDR3 in DNA: TGTGCCAGCAGAATAGGTTCGGGGCTGTATGGCTACACCTTC. This sequence encodes CASRIGSGLYGYTF.

With respect to this clonotype: A much bigger clone sits one base away, suggesting this may be a read error. The chain is built from TRBV7-8 and TRBJ2-1, with 14 bases matching TRBD2. CDR1 SGHVS and CDR2 FQNEAQ come from the germline V gene. CDR3 size: 18 residues. CDR3 residues: CASSPRRPGTSGSNEQSF. The CDR3 region has the DNA TGTGCCAGCAGCCCCCGTAGGCCCGGGACTAGCGGGAGCAATGAGCAGTCCTTC.

The table lists this clonotype with many counts. The chain couples TRBV28 to TRBJ2-7, with 7 bases that match TRBD1. After removal of 3 bases from V and 3 bases from J, the junction contained 11 bases not matched to a gene. The CDR3 is made up of 16 amino acids. Looked up from germline, CDR1 is MDHEN and CDR2 is SYDVKM. CDR3 bases: TGTGCCAGCAGTTTCGGGACAGCAGTGGGTGTCTACGAGCAGTACTTC. It encodes CASSFGTAVGVYEQYF.

This clonotype has a count of ten or more. For the CDR3, the DNA is TGTGCCAGCTCCCCCGGGGCCGAAAAACTGTTTTTT. This codes for CASSPGAEKLFF. The chain carries TRBV18 and TRBJ1-4; a possible D gene is TRBD1 (5 bases). Germline V lookup: CDR1 KGHSH, CDR2 LQKENI. This CDR3 comprises 12 residues. The V gene lost 6 bases and the J gene lost 8 bases, with 10 bases spanning the gap.

As to this clonotype: The germline gene is not matched at one end of the junction; a read error may be the cause. The CDR3: CASIRDGNTDTQCF. For the CDR3, the DNA is TGTGCCAGCATACGGGACGGAAACACAGATACGCAGTGTTTT. The chain carries TRBV2 and TRBJ2-3, with D perhaps given as TRBD1 or TRBD2 (5 bases each). This CDR3 is 14 amino acids long. Germline assignment: CDR1 SNHLY and CDR2 FYNNEI.

About this clonotype itself: A much larger clone lies a single base off, so this may be a read error. J is TRBJ1-2 and V is TRBV29-1; no firm D call. The CDR3 has 12 residues. The germline gives CDR1 SQVTM, CDR2 ANQGSEA. V was clipped by 5 bases and J by 7 bases, with 14 bases between them. The CDR3, as DNA: TGCAGCGTTACCATTGGGAGATTTGGCTACACCTTC. Translated: CSVTIGRFGYTF.

This clonotype showed up many times. The V gene is TRBV7-3, the J gene TRBJ2-1; no clear D gene. Germline V lookup: CDR1 SGHTA, CDR2 FQGTGA. V was clipped by 0 bases and J by 4 bases, with 1 base between them. This CDR3 is 12 amino acids long. The DNA of the CDR3 is TGTGCCAGCAGCTTAACATACAATGAGCAGTTCTTC. Translated: CASSLTYNEQFF.

With respect to this clonotype: A junction boundary mismatches the germline segment, possibly from a read error. The chain employs TRBV24-1 and TRBJ2-1; tentative D call: TRBD2 (6 bases). The germline V gene encodes CDR1 KGHDR and CDR2 SFDVKD. The CDR3 totals 16 residues. CDR3: CATSDSTREPYDEQFF. CDR3 DNA: TGTGCCACCAGTGATTCGACTAGAGAGCCCTACGATGAGCAGTTCTTC.

This clonotype was seen at least ten times. The V and J genes are TRBV6-1 and TRBJ2-5, with D possibly matching TRBD1 (5 bases). There are 14 residues in the CDR3. V was cut by 2 bases and J by 5 bases, with 12 bases left in between. Germline V CDR1 and CDR2: MNHNS, SASEGT. The chain's CDR3 is CASSELVRVETQYF. In DNA, the CDR3 is TGTGCCAGCAGTGAATTGGTCAGGGTGGAGACCCAGTACTTC.

Remarks on this clonotype: A junction end diverges from the germline sequence, so it may reflect a read error. The chain recombines TRBV29-1 with TRBJ1-1; D unresolved. CDR3 size: 10 residues. Germline V CDR1 and CDR2: SQVTM, ANQGSEA. The CDR3 sequence: CSAGHTEALF. In DNA, the CDR3 is TGCAGCGCCGGCCACACTGAAGCTCTCTTT.

Details on this clonotype: The likely explanation is a read error, given a far larger clone one base away. This chain joins TRBV11-2 and TRBJ2-1; 12 bases agree with TRBD2. CDR1 and CDR2 (germline): SGHAT, FQNNGV. The J segment lost 9 bases and the V segment lost 0 bases, leaving 15 bases of the junction unmatched. The CDR3 extends over 19 amino acids. CDR3 nucleotides: TGTGCCAGCAGCTTAGAACTAGCGGGAGGTTGGCCAAAAGGCAGTGAGCAGTTCTTC. Translating gives CASSLELAGGWPKGSEQFF. The whole variable domain, remainder taken from reference TRBV11-2 and TRBJ2-1, is EAGVAQSPRYKIIEKRQSVAFWCNPISGHATLYWYQQILGQGPKLLIQFQNNGVVDDSQLPKDRFSAERLKGVDSTLKIQPAKLEDSAVYLCASSLELAGGWPKGSEQFFGPGTRLTVL.

This clonotype occurred a few times. The V call is TRBV6-2 or TRBV6-3, the J call TRBJ1-1; possibly TRBD1 for D (6 bases). Trimming left V 7 bases short and J 5 bases short, with 20 bases between. The CDR3 runs to 15 residues. Germline loops: CDR1 MNHEY, CDR2 SVGEGT. The CDR3 DNA reads TGTGCCAGCAACCCCTACGGGGGGCGCCGGACTGAAGCTTTCTTT. Its translation: CASNPYGGRRTEAFF.

This clonotype was counted at least ten times. The rearrangement joins TRBV11-2 to TRBJ2-1; no clear D. CDR1 is SGHAT, CDR2 FQNNGV, per germline. The CDR3 length is 14 residues. Trimming took off 4 bases at V and 8 bases at J, with 15 bases between the two ends. The CDR3 spells CASSSVGLVYEQFF. Written as DNA, the CDR3 is TGTGCCAGCAGCTCCGTGGGTCTCGTCTATGAGCAGTTCTTC.

V usage is TRBV7-8 and J usage is TRBJ2-7, with D uncertain. The V gene lost 1 base and the J gene lost 5 bases, with 9 bases spanning the gap. The germline V gene encodes CDR1 SGHVS and CDR2 FQNEAQ. The CDR3 totals 13 residues. The CDR3 sequence: CASSLGGDHEQYF. The CDR3 DNA is TGTGCCAGCAGCTTAGGAGGTGACCACGAGCAGTACTTC.

This clonotype was recorded many times. This chain links TRBV5-1 with TRBJ1-2; D remains unclear. Germline V gives CDR1 SGHRS, CDR2 YFSETQ. V shed 0 bases and J shed 4 bases, with 10 bases lying between them. This CDR3 region has 14 residues. CDR3 in amino acids: CASSLEGKLYGYTF. CDR3 coding DNA: TGCGCCAGCAGCTTGGAGGGCAAGCTCTATGGCTACACCTTC.

The CDR3 loop is CSARTSSGIEETQYF. In DNA, the CDR3 is TGCAGTGCTAGAACGTCTAGTGGTATAGAAGAGACCCAGTACTTC. The V gene is TRBV20-1, the J gene TRBJ2-5; D ambiguous. This CDR3 comprises 15 residues. Germline V gives CDR1 DFQATT, CDR2 SNEGSKA (reference sequence). Trimming pared 2 bases from V and 3 bases from J, leaving 16 bases between.

The sample holds many counts of this clonotype. V is TRBV19 and J is TRBJ1-2; no clear D gene. This CDR3 spans 12 amino acids. Per germline, CDR1 LNHDA and CDR2 SQIVND (reference sequence). With 9 bases removed from V and 4 bases from J, the gap between germline ends came to 12 bases. Here the CDR3 reads CARRRKFYGYTF. The CDR3 bases are TGTGCCAGAAGACGGAAATTCTATGGCTACACCTTC.

In its sample, this clonotype was seen many times. This chain links TRBV20-1 with TRBJ2-2; 10 nucleotides match TRBD2. The ends lost 3 bases at V and 4 bases at J; junction bases unmatched: 2. Germline loops: CDR1 DFQATT, CDR2 SNEGSKA (reference sequence). CDR3 length: 14 amino acids. Written as DNA, the CDR3 is TGCAGTGCTAGCAGGACTAGCGGCACCGGGGAGCTGTTTTTT. This encodes CSASRTSGTGELFF.

Concerning this clonotype itself: It differs at one base from a far larger clone, so likely a read error. The V gene is TRBV11-2, the J gene TRBJ1-1; no definite D call. There are 14 residues in the CDR3. Germline CDR1 reads SGHAT; CDR2 reads FQNNGV. The CDR3 loop is CASSFRPENSPLRF. The CDR3 DNA reads TGTGCCAGCAGCTTCAGGCCAGAGAATTCACCCCTCCGCTTT.

The table lists this clonotype with a count of one. Since the CDR3 does not end with the conserved phenylalanine or tryptophan, this likely comes from a read error. The chain uses TRBV14 and TRBJ2-1; D gene ambiguous. The germline V gene encodes CDR1 SGHDN and CDR2 FVKESK. The V and J ends lost 0 bases and 12 bases respectively, with 12 bases between them. The CDR3 runs 13 residues. The CDR3: CASSQDLRSGQFL. Written as DNA, the CDR3 is TGTGCCAGCAGCCAAGATTTAAGGTCTGGGCAGTTCTTG.

This clonotype was counted at least ten times. The chain uses TRBV28 and TRBJ1-6; the D is unclear. The V end lost 5 bases, the J end lost 7 bases, and 9 bases lay between the germline ends. This CDR3 contains 13 residues. Germline CDR1 is MDHEN and CDR2 is SYDVKM. In DNA, the CDR3 is TGTGCCAGCAGTCCCCCACGAAATTCACCCCTCCACTTT. Translated: CASSPPRNSPLHF.

As concerns this clonotype: With a far larger clone one base away, a read error is the likely cause. V gene TRBV7-4 combines with J gene TRBJ2-1; D perhaps matches TRBD2 (5 bases). V lost 1 base to trimming and J lost 4 bases, with 11 bases between them. From germline, CDR1 is SGHVT and CDR2 SQSDAQ. The CDR3 contains 15 residues. The CDR3 sequence is CASSLGAEAYNEQFF. The CDR3 bases are TGTGCCAGCAGCTTAGGAGCGGAGGCGTACAATGAGCAGTTCTTC.

This clonotype was observed at least ten times. The CDR3 nucleotides are TGCAGTGGCCGAGCGGGAAGAGGAGAGACCCAGTACTTC. Its protein is CSGRAGRGETQYF. V usage is TRBV29-1 and J usage is TRBJ2-5; 7 nucleotides align to TRBD2. The CDR3 is made up of 13 amino acids. The germline V gene encodes CDR1 SQVTM and CDR2 ANQGSEA.

This clonotype was seen many times. The chain links TRBV3-1 to TRBJ2-7; D gene uncertain. The CDR3 runs 13 residues. Trimming cost V 0 bases and J 2 bases, with 5 bases left between them. CDR1 and CDR2 (germline): LGHDT, YNNKEL (reference sequence). Written as DNA, the CDR3 is TGTGCCAGCAGCCAAGAGTACCCCTACGAGCAGTACTTC. It encodes CASSQEYPYEQYF.

In its sample, this clonotype was seen many times. The rearrangement joins TRBV29-1 to TRBJ2-3; 7 nucleotides match TRBD2. The trim removed 2 bases at V and 9 bases at J, leaving 11 bases unmatched. The germline gives CDR1 SQVTM, CDR2 ANQGSEA. CDR3 length: 14 residues. The CDR3 DNA is TGCAGCGTTGAATCGAGCGGGACGGCGCGAACGCAGTATTTT. Translated, it gives CSVESSGTARTQYF.

The sample holds many counts of this clonotype. This chain connects TRBV7-9 to TRBJ2-1; 8 bases are a match to TRBD2. Germline CDR1 reads SEHNR; CDR2 reads FQNEAQ (reference sequence). CDR3 length: 15 amino acids. Unmatched junction bases numbered 9, after V lost 5 bases and J lost 6 bases. The CDR3 loop reads CASSPREGRRNEQFF. In DNA, the CDR3 is TGTGCCAGCAGCCCCCGGGAGGGTAGGCGCAATGAGCAGTTCTTC.

This clonotype was recorded at least ten times. The V and J genes are TRBV19 and TRBJ1-5; weak D call: TRBD1 (5 bases). This CDR3 comprises 15 residues. Trimming stripped 6 bases from V and 2 bases from J, with 14 bases between. Germline loops: CDR1 LNHDA, CDR2 SQIVND (reference sequence). CDR3 nucleotide sequence: TGTGCCAGTAGCATCGGGGGGACTGGCAATCAGCCCCAGCATTTT. This gives the protein CASSIGGTGNQPQHF.

The sample holds many counts of this clonotype. V is TRBV7-9 and J is TRBJ2-3; 8 bases are a match to TRBD2. Per germline, CDR1 SEHNR and CDR2 FQNEAQ (reference sequence). Unmatched junction bases numbered 11, after V lost 3 bases and J lost 0 bases. The CDR3 has 18 amino acids. CDR3 in amino acids: CASSFPLFGGGSTDTQYF. Written as DNA, the CDR3 is TGTGCCAGCAGCTTTCCCCTTTTTGGCGGGGGGAGCACAGATACGCAGTATTTT.

This clonotype was observed a few times. This chain uses TRBV29-1 with TRBJ2-4; D is unresolved. CDR3 length equals 13 residues. V was cut by 2 bases and J by 3 bases, with 8 bases left in between. CDR1 and CDR2 from the germline V gene are SQVTM and ANQGSEA. CDR3 sequence: CSVEIAFKNIQYF. The CDR3, as DNA: TGCAGCGTTGAAATAGCTTTCAAAAACATTCAGTACTTC.

Many counts were recorded for this clonotype. The V and J genes are TRBV27 and TRBJ1-1; perhaps TRBD1 as D (5 bases). The assigned J gene may be wrong: the sequence end matches TRBJ1-6 better. Germline CDR1 MNHEY, CDR2 SMNVEV (reference sequence). This CDR3 is 14 amino acids long. CDR3 amino acids: CASSPRRDNSPLHF. The DNA for the CDR3 is TGTGCCAGCAGTCCCCGAAGGGACAATTCACCCCTCCACTTT.

The chain has TRBV6-5 and TRBJ2-7, with TRBD2 matching 7 bases. The CDR3 totals 15 residues. Per germline, CDR1 MNHEY and CDR2 SVGAGI. The junction had 7 bases not matched to a gene; V was cut back by 1 base and J by 4 bases. CDR3 nucleotide sequence: TGTGCCAGCAGTTACTTGGGGGGAGGGCCGTACGAGCAGTACTTC. Translation gives CASSYLGGGPYEQYF.